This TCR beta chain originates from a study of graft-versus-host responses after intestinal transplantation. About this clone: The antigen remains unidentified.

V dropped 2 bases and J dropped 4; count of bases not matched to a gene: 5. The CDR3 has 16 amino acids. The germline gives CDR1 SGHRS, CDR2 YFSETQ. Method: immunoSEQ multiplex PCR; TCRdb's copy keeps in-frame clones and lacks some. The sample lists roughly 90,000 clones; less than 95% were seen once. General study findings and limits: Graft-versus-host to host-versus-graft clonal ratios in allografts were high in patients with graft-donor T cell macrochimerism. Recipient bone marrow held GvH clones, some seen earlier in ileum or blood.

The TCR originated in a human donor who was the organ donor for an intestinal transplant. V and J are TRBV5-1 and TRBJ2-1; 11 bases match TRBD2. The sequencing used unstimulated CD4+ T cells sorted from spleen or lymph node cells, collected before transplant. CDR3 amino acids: CASSFSLAGGYNEQFF. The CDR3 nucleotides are TGCGCCAGCAGCTTCTCTCTAGCGGGGGGATACAATGAGCAGTTCTTC.